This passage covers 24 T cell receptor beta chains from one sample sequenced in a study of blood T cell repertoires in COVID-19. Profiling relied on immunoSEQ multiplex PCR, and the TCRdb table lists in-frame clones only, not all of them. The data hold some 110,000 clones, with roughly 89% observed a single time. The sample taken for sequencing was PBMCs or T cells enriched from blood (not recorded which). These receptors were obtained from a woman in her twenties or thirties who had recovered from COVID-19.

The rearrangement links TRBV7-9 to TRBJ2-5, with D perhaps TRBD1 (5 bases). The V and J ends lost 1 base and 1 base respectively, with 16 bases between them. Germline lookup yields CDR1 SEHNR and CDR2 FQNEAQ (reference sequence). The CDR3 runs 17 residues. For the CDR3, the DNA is TGTGCCAGCAGCTTAGGCTTTCGAACAGGTTTCCAAGAGACCCAGTACTTC. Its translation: CASSLGFRTGFQETQYF.

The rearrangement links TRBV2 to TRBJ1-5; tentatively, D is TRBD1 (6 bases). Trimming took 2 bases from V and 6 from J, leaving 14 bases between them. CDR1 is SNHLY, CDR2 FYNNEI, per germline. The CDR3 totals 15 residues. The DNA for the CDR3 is TGTGCCAGCAGTGAAAATAGGGGGGGAGGTCAGCCCCAGCATTTT. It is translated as CASSENRGGGQPQHF. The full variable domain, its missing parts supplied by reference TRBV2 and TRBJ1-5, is EPEVTQTPSHQVTQMGQEVILRCVPISNHLYFYWYRQILGQKVEFLVSFYNNEISEKSEIFDDQFSVERPDGSNFTLKIRSTKLEDSAMYFCASSENRGGGQPQHFGDGTRLSIL.

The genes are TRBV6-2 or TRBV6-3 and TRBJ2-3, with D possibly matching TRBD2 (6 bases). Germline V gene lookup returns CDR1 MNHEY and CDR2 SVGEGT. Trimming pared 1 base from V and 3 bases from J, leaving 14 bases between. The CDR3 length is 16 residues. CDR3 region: CASSYLAEGQTDTQYF. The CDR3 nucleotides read TGTGCCAGCAGTTACTTAGCGGAGGGCCAGACAGATACGCAGTATTTT.

The CDR3 is CASSLHYEQYF. The CDR3 DNA reads as TGTGCCAGCAGTTTACACTACGAGCAGTACTTC. The chain joins TRBV28 to TRBJ2-7; D is uncertain. Germline V gene lookup returns CDR1 MDHEN and CDR2 SYDVKM. This CDR3 comprises 11 residues. V was trimmed by 2 bases and J by 3 bases, leaving 2 bases between them.

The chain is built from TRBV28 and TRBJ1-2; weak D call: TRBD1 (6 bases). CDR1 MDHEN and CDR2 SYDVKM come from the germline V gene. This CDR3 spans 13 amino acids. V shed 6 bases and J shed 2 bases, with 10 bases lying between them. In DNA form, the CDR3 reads TGTGCCAGCAGCTCCGGGACAAACTATGGCTACACCTTC. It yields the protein CASSSGTNYGYTF.

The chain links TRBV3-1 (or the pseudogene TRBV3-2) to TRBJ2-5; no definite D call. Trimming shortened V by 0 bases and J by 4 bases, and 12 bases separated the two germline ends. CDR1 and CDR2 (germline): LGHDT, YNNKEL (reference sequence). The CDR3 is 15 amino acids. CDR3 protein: CASSQDWVRSETQYF. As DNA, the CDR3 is TGTGCCAGCAGCCAAGATTGGGTGCGGTCAGAGACCCAGTACTTC.

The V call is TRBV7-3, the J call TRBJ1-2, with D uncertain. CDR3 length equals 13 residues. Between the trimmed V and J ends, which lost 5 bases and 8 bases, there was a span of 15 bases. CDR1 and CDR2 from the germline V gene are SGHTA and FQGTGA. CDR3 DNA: TGTGCCAGCAGCCCCTCCCCGGACTTAGGCTACACCTTC. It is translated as CASSPSPDLGYTF. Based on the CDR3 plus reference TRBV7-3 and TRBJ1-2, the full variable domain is GAGVSQTPSNKVTEKGKYVELRCDPISGHTALYWYRQSLGQGPEFLIYFQGTGAADDSGLPNDRFFAVRPEGSVSTLKIQRTERGDSAVYLCASSPSPDLGYTFGSGTRLTVV.

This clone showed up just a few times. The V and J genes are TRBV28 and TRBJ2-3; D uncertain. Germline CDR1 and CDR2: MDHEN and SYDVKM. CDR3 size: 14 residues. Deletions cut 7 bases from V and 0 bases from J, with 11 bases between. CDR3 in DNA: TGTGCCAGCACCTACTATACAAGCACAGATACGCAGTATTTT. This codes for CASTYYTSTDTQYF. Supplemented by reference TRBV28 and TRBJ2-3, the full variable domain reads DVKVTQSSRYLVKRTGEKVFLECVQDMDHENMFWYRQDPGLGLRLIYFSYDVKMKEKGDIPEGYSVSREKKERFSLILESASTNQTSMYLCASTYYTSTDTQYFGPGTRLTVL.

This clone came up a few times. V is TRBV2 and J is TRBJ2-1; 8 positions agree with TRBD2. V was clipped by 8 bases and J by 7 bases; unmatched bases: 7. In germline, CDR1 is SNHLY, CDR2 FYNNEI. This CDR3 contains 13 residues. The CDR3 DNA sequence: TGTGCCAGCCAGCGGGAGCCTCTAAATGAGCAGTTCTTC. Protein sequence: CASQREPLNEQFF. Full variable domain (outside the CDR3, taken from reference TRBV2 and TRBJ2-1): EPEVTQTPSHQVTQMGQEVILRCVPISNHLYFYWYRQILGQKVEFLVSFYNNEISEKSEIFDDQFSVERPDGSNFTLKIRSTKLEDSAMYFCASQREPLNEQFFGPGTRLTVL.

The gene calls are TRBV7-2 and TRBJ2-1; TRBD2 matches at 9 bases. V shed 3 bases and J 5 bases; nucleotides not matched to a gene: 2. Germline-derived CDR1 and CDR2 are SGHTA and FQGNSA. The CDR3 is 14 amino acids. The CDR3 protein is CASSFSGRNNEQFF. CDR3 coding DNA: TGTGCCAGCAGCTTTAGCGGGAGAAACAATGAGCAGTTCTTC.

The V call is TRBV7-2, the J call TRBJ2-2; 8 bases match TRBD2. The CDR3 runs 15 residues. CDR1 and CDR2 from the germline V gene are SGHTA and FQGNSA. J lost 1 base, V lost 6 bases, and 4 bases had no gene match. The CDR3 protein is CASSRTSRNTGELFF. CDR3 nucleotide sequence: TGTGCCAGCAGTCGGACTAGCCGGAACACCGGGGAGCTGTTTTTT.

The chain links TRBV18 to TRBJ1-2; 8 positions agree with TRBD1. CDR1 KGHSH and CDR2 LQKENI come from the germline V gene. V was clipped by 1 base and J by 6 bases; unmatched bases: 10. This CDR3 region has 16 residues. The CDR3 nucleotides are TGTGCCAGCTCACCACTGGAAACGGGACAGGTCAATGGCTACACCTTC. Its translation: CASSPLETGQVNGYTF.

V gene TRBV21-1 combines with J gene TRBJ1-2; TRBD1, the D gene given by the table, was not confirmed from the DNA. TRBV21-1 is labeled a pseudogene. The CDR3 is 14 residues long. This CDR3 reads CASSKDDSCYGYTF. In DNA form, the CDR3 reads TGTGCCAGCAGCAAAGACGACAGCTGCTATGGCTACACCTTC.

The CDR3 sequence: CSASPVPMNTEAFF. DNA for the CDR3: TGCAGTGCTAGTCCGGTCCCAATGAACACTGAAGCTTTCTTT. The gene calls are TRBV20-1 and TRBJ1-1; D is unclear. In germline, CDR1 is DFQATT, CDR2 SNEGSKA (reference sequence). The V end was cut by 3 bases, the J end by 0 bases, with 11 bases between. This CDR3 has 14 amino acids.

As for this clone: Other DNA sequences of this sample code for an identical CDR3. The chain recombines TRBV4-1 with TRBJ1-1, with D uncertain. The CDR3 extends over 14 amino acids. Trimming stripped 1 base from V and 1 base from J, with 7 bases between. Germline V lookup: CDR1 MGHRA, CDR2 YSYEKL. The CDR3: CASSQVQTNTEAFF. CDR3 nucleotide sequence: TGCGCCAGCAGCCAAGTACAGACGAACACTGAAGCTTTCTTT.

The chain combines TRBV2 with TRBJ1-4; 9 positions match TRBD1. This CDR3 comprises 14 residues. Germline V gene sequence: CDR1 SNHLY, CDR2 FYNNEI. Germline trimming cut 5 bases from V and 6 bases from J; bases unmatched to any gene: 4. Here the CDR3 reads CASSLGQGHEKLFF. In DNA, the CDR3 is TGTGCCAGCAGTCTGGGACAGGGACATGAAAAACTGTTTTTT.

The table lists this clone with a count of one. The CDR3 DNA follows: TGTGCCAGTACCCCGATCGTACCGACAGGTGAAGCTTTCTTT. This sequence encodes CASTPIVPTGEAFF. This chain uses TRBV19 with TRBJ1-1; D is perhaps TRBD1 (6 bases). Per germline, CDR1 LNHDA and CDR2 SQIVND (reference sequence). The CDR3 runs 14 residues. V was shortened by 7 bases and J by 7 bases, with 19 bases between the two germline ends.

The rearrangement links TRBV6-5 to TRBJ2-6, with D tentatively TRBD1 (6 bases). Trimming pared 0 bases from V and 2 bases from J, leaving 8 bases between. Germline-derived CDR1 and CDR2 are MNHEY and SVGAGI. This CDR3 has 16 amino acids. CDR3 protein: CASSYSTGTGANVLTF. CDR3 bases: TGTGCCAGCAGTTACTCGACAGGCACTGGGGCCAACGTCCTGACTTTC.

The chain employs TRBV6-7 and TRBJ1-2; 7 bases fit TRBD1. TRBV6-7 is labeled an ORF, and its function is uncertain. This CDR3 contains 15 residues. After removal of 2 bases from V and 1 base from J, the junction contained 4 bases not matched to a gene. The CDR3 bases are TGTGCCAGCAGTTACACGGGACAGAATAACTATGGCTACACCTTC. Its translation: CASSYTGQNNYGYTF.

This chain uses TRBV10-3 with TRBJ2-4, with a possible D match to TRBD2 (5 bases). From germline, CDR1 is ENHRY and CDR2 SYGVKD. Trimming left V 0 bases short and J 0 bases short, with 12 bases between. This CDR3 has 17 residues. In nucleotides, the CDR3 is TGTGCCATCAGTGAGTCTCAAGGTGGACTAGCCAAAAACATTCAGTACTTC. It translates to CAISESQGGLAKNIQYF.

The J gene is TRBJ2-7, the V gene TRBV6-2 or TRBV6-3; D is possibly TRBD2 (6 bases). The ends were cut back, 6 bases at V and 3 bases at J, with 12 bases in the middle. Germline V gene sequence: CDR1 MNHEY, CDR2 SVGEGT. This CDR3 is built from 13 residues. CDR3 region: CASSRGGVYEQYF. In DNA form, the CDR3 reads TGTGCCAGCAGCCGCGGAGGGGTCTACGAGCAGTACTTC.

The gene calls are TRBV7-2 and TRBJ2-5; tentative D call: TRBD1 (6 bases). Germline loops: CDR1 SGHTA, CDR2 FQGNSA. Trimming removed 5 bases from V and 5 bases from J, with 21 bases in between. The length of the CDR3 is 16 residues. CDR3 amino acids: CASSLLTGARTETQYF. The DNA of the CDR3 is TGTGCCAGCAGCCTACTGACAGGTGCCCGGACGGAGACCCAGTACTTC.

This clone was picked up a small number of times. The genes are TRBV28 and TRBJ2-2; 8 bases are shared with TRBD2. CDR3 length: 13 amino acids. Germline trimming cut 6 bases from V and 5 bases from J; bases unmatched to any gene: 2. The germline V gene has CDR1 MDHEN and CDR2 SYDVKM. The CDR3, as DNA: TGTGCCAGCAGGCCGGGAGGGACCGGGGAGCTGTTTTTT. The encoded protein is CASRPGGTGELFF.

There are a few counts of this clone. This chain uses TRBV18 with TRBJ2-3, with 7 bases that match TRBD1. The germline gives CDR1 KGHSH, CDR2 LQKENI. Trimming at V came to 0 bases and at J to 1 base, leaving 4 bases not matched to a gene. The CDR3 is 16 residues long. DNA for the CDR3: TGTGCCAGCTCACCACCAGGGGGCTATGGCACAGATACGCAGTATTTT. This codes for CASSPPGGYGTDTQYF.